Listed below are T cell receptor beta chains from one sample, sequenced in a study of T cell responses to AZD1222 COVID-19 vaccine. Data came from immunoSEQ multiplex PCR; TCRdb stores just in-frame clones and leaves some out. The sample has some 71,000 clones, 84% seen once. The sequencing used peripheral blood, collected on day 0 of AZD1222 vaccination. These receptors all stem from an adult in good health. The CDR3 runs from the conserved cysteine through the conserved F or W. A D gene is named only where the DNA matches it firmly. Clone size is stated in some rows and not others, as once, few, many or a class when expanded.

v_gene: TRBV4-1; d_gene: .; len: 16; j_gene: TRBJ1-5; abundance: .; CDR3nt: TGCGCCAGCAGCCATCGGGACTCCTTGGCGGGTCAGCCCCAGCATTTT; CDR3aa: CASSHRDSLAGQPQHF
v_gene: TRBV6-5; d_gene: .; len: 15; j_gene: TRBJ1-2; abundance: .; CDR3nt: TGTGCCAGCAGTTACTCCCAGGGGCTAGGGGTGGGCTACACCTTC; CDR3aa: CASSYSQGLGVGYTF
v_gene: TRBV28; d_gene: .; len: 15; j_gene: TRBJ1-2; abundance: .; CDR3nt: TGTGCCAGCAGTTTAGACATGTCAGGATCCTATGGCTACACCTTC; CDR3aa: CASSLDMSGSYGYTF
v_gene: TRBV18; d_gene: .; len: 13; j_gene: TRBJ1-6; abundance: .; CDR3nt: TGTGCCAGCTCACCAGGGGCCAATTCACCCCTCCACTTT; CDR3aa: CASSPGANSPLHF
v_gene: TRBV6-5; d_gene: .; len: 13; j_gene: TRBJ1-1; abundance: once; CDR3nt: TGTGCCAGCAATTTACAGGGGAACACTGAAGCTTTCTTT; CDR3aa: CASNLQGNTEAFF
v_gene: TRBV5-1; d_gene: .; len: 14; j_gene: TRBJ1-5; abundance: .; CDR3nt: TGCGCCAGCAGCCCGTTCGCGGGAAACCAGCCCCAGCATTTT; CDR3aa: CASSPFAGNQPQHF
v_gene: TRBV30; d_gene: .; len: 10; j_gene: TRBJ2-3; abundance: .; CDR3nt: TGTGCCCTCGAGGGGGATACGCAGTATTTT; CDR3aa: CALEGDTQYF
v_gene: TRBV3-1/TRBV3-2; d_gene: TRBD1; len: 15; j_gene: TRBJ1-2; abundance: .; CDR3nt: TGTGCCAGCAGCCAAGAATCAGGGGGCAACTATGGCTACACCTTC; CDR3aa: CASSQESGGNYGYTF
v_gene: TRBV30; d_gene: .; len: 11; j_gene: TRBJ2-7; abundance: .; CDR3nt: TGTGCCTGGACGGAGGGATACGAGCAGTACTTC; CDR3aa: CAWTEGYEQYF
v_gene: TRBV3-1/TRBV3-2; d_gene: .; len: 15; j_gene: TRBJ1-1; abundance: .; CDR3nt: TGTGCCAGCAGCCAAGATCCGGGGGGGAGCACTGAAGCTTTCTTT; CDR3aa: CASSQDPGGSTEAFF
v_gene: TRBV5-1; d_gene: .; len: 12; j_gene: TRBJ1-2; abundance: .; CDR3nt: TGCGCCAGCAGCTTGGACATTTACAGCTACACCTTC; CDR3aa: CASSLDIYSYTF
v_gene: TRBV6-6; d_gene: .; len: 13; j_gene: TRBJ2-3; abundance: .; CDR3nt: TGTGCCAGCAGCCCAGGGAGCACAGATACGCAGTATTTT; CDR3aa: CASSPGSTDTQYF
v_gene: TRBV9; d_gene: .; len: 14; j_gene: TRBJ1-1; abundance: .; CDR3nt: TGTGCCAGCAGCGTAGGCTCGGGGAACACTGAAGCTTTCTTT; CDR3aa: CASSVGSGNTEAFF